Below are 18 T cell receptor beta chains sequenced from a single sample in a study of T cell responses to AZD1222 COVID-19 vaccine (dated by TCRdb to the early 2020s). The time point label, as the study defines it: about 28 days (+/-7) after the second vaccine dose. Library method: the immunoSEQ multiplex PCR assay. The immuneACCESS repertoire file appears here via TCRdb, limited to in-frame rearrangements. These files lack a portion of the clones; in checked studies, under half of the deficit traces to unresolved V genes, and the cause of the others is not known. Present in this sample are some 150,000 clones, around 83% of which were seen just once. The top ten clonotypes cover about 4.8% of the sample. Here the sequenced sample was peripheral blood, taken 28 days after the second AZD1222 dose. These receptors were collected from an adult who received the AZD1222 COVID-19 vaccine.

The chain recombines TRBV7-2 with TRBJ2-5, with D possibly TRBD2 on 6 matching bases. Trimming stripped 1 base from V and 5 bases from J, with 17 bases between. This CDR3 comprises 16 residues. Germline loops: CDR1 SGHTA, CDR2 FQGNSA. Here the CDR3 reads CASSLGSQAEGETQYF. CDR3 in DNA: TGTGCCAGCAGCTTAGGGTCACAGGCGGAGGGGGAGACCCAGTACTTC. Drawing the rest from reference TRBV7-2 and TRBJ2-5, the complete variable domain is GAGVSQSPSNKVTEKGKDVELRCDPISGHTALYWYRQSLGQGLEFLIYFQGNSAPDKSGLPSDRFSAERTGGSVSTLTIQRTQQEDSAVYLCASSLGSQAEGETQYFGPGTRLLVL.

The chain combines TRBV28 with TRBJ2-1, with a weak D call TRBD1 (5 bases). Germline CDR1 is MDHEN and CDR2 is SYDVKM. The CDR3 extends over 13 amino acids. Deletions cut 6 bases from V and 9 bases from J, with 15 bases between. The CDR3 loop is CASRVQAPGEQFF. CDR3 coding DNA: TGTGCCAGCAGGGTACAGGCTCCCGGTGAGCAGTTCTTC.

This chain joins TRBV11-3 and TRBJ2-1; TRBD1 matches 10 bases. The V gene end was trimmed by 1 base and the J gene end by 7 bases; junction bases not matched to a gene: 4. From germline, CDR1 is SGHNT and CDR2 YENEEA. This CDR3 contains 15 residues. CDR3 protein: CASSLGQGAPNEQFF. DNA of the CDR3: TGTGCCAGCAGCTTAGGACAGGGGGCGCCTAATGAGCAGTTCTTC.

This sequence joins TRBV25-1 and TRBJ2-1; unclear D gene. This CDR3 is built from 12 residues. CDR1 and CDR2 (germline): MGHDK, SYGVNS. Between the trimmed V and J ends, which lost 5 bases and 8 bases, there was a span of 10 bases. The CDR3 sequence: CASSPGSHEQFF. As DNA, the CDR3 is TGTGCCAGCAGTCCCGGAAGCCATGAGCAGTTCTTC.

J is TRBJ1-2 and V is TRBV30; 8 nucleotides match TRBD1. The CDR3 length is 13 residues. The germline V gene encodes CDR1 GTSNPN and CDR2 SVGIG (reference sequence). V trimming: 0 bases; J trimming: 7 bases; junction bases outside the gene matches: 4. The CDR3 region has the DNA TGTGCCTGGAGTGTTCAGGGGGCGGGTGGCTACACCTTC. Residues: CAWSVQGAGGYTF.

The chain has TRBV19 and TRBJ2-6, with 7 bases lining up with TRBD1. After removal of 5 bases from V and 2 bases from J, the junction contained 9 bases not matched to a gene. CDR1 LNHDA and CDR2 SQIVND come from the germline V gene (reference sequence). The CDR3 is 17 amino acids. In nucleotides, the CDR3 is TGTGCCAGTAGTCTGGGACAGCAGCTTACTGGGGCCAACGTCCTGACTTTC. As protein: CASSLGQQLTGANVLTF.

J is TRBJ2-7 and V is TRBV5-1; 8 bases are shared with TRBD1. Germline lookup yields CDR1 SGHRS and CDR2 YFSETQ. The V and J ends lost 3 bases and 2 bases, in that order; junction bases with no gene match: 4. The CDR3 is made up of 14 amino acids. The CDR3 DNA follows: TGCGCCAGCAGCTCCTCGACAGGGGCCTACGAGCAGTACTTC. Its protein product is CASSSSTGAYEQYF.

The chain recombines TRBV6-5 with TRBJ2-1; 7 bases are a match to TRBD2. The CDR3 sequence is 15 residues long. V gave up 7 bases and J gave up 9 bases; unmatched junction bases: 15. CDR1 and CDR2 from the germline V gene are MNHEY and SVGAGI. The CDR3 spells CASKGLRTGGGEQFF. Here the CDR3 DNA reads TGTGCCAGCAAGGGACTACGAACCGGGGGTGGTGAGCAGTTCTTC.

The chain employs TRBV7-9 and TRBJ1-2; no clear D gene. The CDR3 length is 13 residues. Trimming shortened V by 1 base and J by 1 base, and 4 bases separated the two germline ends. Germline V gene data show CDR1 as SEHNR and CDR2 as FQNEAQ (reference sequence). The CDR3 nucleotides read TGTGCCAGCAGCTTAGACAATAACTATGGCTACACCTTC. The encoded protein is CASSLDNNYGYTF.

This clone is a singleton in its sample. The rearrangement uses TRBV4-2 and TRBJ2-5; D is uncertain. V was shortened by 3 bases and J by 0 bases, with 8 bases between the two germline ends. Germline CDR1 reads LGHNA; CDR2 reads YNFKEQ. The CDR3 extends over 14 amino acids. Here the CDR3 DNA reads TGTGCCAGCAGCCAGGACCGTCACCAAGAGACCCAGTACTTC. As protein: CASSQDRHQETQYF.

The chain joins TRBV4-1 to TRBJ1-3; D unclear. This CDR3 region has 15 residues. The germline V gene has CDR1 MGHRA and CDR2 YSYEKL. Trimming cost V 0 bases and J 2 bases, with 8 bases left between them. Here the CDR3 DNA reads TGCGCCAGCAGCCAAGACAGGCCCCCTGGAAACACCATATATTTT. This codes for CASSQDRPPGNTIYF.

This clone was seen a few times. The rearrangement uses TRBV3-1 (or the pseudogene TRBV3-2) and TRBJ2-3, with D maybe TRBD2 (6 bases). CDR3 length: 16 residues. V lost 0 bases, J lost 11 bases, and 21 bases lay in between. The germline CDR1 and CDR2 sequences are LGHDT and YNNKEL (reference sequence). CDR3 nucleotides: TGTGCCAGCAGCCAAGATCGACAGCGGCGGGGCAGTAGGCAGTATTTT. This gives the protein CASSQDRQRRGSRQYF.

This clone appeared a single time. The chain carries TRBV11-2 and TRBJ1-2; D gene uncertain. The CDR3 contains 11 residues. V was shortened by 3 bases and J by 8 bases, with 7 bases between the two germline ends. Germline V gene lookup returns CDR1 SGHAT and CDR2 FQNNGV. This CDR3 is CASSLDNGYTF. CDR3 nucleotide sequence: TGTGCCAGCAGCTTGGATAACGGCTACACCTTC.

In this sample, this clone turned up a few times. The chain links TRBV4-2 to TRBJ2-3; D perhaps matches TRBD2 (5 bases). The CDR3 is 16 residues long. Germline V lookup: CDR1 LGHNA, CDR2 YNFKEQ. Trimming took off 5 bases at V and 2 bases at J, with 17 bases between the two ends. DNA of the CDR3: TGTGCCAGCAGCACAGCGGCGACCTCTGTCACAGATACGCAGTATTTT. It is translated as CASSTAATSVTDTQYF.

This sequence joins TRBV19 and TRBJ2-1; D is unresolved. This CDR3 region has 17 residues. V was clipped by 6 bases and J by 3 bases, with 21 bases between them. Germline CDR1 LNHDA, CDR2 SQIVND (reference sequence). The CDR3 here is CASSPPMSKADYNEQFF. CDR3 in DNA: TGTGCCAGTAGCCCTCCTATGAGCAAAGCCGACTACAATGAGCAGTTCTTC.

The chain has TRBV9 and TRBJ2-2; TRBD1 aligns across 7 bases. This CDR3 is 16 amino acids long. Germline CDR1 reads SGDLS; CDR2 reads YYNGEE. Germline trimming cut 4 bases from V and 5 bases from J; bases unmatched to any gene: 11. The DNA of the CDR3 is TGTGCCAGCAGCCCCCAGGGGGTTGGGGCGACCGGGGAGCTGTTTTTT. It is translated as CASSPQGVGATGELFF. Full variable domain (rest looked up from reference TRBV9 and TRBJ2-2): DSGVTQTPKHLITATGQRVTLRCSPRSGDLSVYWYQQSLDQGLQFLIQYYNGEERAKGNILERFSAQQFPDLHSELNLSSLELGDSALYFCASSPQGVGATGELFFGEGSRLTVL.

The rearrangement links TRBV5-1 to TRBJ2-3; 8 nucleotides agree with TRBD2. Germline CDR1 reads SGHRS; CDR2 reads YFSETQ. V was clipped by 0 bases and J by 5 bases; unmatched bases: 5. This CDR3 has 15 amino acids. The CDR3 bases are TGCGCCAGCAGCTTGGGAGCGGGGGTCGTAGATACGCAGTATTTT. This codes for CASSLGAGVVDTQYF.

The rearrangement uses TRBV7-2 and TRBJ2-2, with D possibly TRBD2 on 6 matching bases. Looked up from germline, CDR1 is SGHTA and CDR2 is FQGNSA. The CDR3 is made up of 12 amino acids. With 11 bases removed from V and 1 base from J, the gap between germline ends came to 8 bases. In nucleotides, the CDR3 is TGTGCCGGAGGGTTGAACACCGGGGAGCTGTTTTTT. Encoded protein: CAGGLNTGELFF.